This TCR beta chain emerged from a study of response to subunit inactivated influenza vaccine. From the RT-PCR reads, TCRdb called clonotypes with MiXCR, one entry per CDR3 protein. The sample holds 150,000 to 200,000 distinct CDR3 sequences, about 12% seen once. V lost 5 bases, J lost 4 bases, and 15 bases lay in between. Per germline, CDR1 SGHTA and CDR2 FQGNSA. The CDR3 runs to 14 residues. Another study also made use of these data, one on T cells expressing NK-cell markers. As that report states: Template switching by 5'RACE with UMIs generated the TCR beta cDNA. Sorted CD3+CD56+NKG2C+, CD3+CD56+NKG2C- and CD3+CD56-NKG2C+ T cells supplied TCR beta repertoires. HCMV serostatus: seven of eight sequenced donors positive, one negative. In a handful of donors, these clonotypes also led the CD3+CD56-NKG2C+ fraction.

This clonotype was sampled from a man over 45 who received an inactivated influenza vaccine. V is TRBV7-2 and J is TRBJ2-7; D uncertain. Material: CD8+ T cells sorted from PBMCs, obtained 12 days after vaccination. As DNA, the CDR3 is TGTGCCAGCAGCAAGGACCTCCTAAAGTACGAGCAGTACTTC. The encoded protein is CASSKDLLKYEQYF.